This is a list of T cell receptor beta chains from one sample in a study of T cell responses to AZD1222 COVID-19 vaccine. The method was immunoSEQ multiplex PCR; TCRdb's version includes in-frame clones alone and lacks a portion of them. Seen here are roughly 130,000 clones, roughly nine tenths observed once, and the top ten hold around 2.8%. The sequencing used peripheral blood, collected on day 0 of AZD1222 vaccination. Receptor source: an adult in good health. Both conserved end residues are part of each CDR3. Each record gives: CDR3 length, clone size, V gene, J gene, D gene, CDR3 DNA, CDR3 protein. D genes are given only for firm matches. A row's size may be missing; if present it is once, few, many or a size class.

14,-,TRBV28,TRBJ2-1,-,TGTGCCAGCAGTTTAACGGGAGCGTACAATGAGCAGTTCTTC,CASSLTGAYNEQFF
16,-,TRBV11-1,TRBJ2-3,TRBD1,TGTGCCAGCAGCTTCGAGGGGACAGGGGGCCCAGATACGCAGTATTTT,CASSFEGTGGPDTQYF
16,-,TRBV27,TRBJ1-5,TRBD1,TGTGCCAGCAGTACTTCCGGGACAGGGGGCGGCCAGCCCCAGCATTTT,CASSTSGTGGGQPQHF
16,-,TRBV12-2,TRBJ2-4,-,TGTGCAAGTCGCCCCTGGGATACCTTCGGCAAAAACATTCAGTACTTC,CASRPWDTFGKNIQYF
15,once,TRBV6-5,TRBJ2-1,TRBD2,TGTGCCAGCAGACCTCCCGGACTAGCGGGAGGGCGTGGGTTCTTC,CASRPPGLAGGRGFF
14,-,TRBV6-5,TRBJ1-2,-,TGTGCCAGCAGCGAGCTGACGGCGAACTATGGCTACACCTTC,CASSELTANYGYTF
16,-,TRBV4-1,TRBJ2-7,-,TGCGCCAGCAGCCAGCAAGTAGCGGTAGGTCCCTACGAGCAGTACTTC,CASSQQVAVGPYEQYF
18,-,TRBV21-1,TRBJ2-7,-,TGTGCCAGCATGTGCGTCGGTAGGAGAGACAGGGCTTCCTACGAGCAGTACTTC,CASMCVGRRDRASYEQYF
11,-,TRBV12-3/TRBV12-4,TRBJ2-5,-,TGTGCCAGCAGAGTAGGGGAGACCCAGTACTTC,CASRVGETQYF
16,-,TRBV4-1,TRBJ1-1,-,TGCGCCAGCAGCCAAGATTCGACAGCTCTAGGCACTGAAGCTTTCTTT,CASSQDSTALGTEAFF
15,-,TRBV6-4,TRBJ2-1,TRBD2,TGTGCCAGCAGTGACTCGGGAGGGAACCCAAATGAGCAGTTCTTC,CASSDSGGNPNEQFF
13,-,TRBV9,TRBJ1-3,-,TGTGCCAGCAGGGGGACGGCTGGAAACACCATATATTTT,CASRGTAGNTIYF
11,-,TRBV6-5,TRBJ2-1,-,TGTGCCAGCAGTTACGGAGGTGAGCAGTTCTTC,CASSYGGEQFF
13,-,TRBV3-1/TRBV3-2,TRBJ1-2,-,TGTGCCAGCAGCCAAGAAGTTAGGCGAGGCTACACCTTC,CASSQEVRRGYTF
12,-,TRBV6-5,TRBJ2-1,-,TGTGCCAGCACCCCCACGCGGGAAGCTAAGTTCTTC,CASTPTREAKFF
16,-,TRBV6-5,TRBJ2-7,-,TGTGCCAGCAGTTACTCCCCCTTTGCAGGCTCCTATGAGCAGTACTTC,CASSYSPFAGSYEQYF
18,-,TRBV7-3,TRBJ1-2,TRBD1,TGTGCCAGCAGCATTATGAACTTCGGACAGGGAGCGAACTATGGCTACACCTTC,CASSIMNFGQGANYGYTF
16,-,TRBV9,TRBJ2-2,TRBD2,TGTGCCAGCAGCGTAGATAGCGGGAGTAAGGGCGGGGAGCTGTTTTTT,CASSVDSGSKGGELFF
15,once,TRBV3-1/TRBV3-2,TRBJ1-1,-,TGTGCCAGCAGCCAAACGAGTATGGGGAGGACTGAAGCTTTCTTT,CASSQTSMGRTEAFF
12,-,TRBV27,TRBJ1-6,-,TGTGCCAGCAGTCCTTCTACGGTACCCCTCCACTTT,CASSPSTVPLHF
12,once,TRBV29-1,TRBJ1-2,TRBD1,TGCAGCGGGACAGGGATTAACTATGGCTACACCTTC,CSGTGINYGYTF
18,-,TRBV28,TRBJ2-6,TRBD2,TGTGCCAGCAGTCACGGGGTAGCGGGAGGGCCCGGGGCCAACGTCCTGACTTTC,CASSHGVAGGPGANVLTF
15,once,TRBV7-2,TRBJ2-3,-,TGTGCCAGCAGCCCCCGACTAGTCCCCGGGGATACGCAGTATTTT,CASSPRLVPGDTQYF
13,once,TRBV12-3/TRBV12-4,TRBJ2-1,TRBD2,TGTGCCAGCAGCCTTGGACTAGCCGCTGAGCAGTTCTTC,CASSLGLAAEQFF
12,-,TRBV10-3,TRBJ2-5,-,TGTGCCATCTCCATGGCCCAAGAGACCCAGTACTTC,CAISMAQETQYF
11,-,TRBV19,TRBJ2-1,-,TGTGCCAGTAGTATTGGGAATGAGCAGTTCTTC,CASSIGNEQFF
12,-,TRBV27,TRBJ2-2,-,TGTGCCAGCAGCCCCCAGGCCGGGGAGCTGTTTTTT,CASSPQAGELFF
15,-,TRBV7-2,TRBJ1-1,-,TGTGCCAGCAGCTTAGAGCATACCTCCAACACTGAAGCTTTCTTT,CASSLEHTSNTEAFF